This T cell receptor beta chain was identified during a study of immune evolution from preneoplasia to lung adenocarcinoma. Histologic diagnosis was independently verified by two lung pathologists. Germline CDR1 and CDR2: MNHNS and SASEGT. Trimming shortened V by 7 bases and J by 3 bases, and 12 bases separated the two germline ends. The CDR3 contains 13 residues. Using immunoSEQ multiplex PCR, the repertoire was profiled, and TCRdb retains in-frame clones only, with some absent. The top ten hold about 9.9% of the sample, which has about 5,000 clones, more than 80% seen once. This sequence originates from a donor at least 70 years old with lung adenocarcinoma. The chain recombines TRBV6-1 with TRBJ1-1; no clear D gene. Sequencing used FFPE adjacent normal lung tissue. The CDR3, as DNA: TGTGCCAGCACCATAAGTTGGGACACTGAAGCTTTCTTT. As protein: CASTISWDTEAFF.